One and the same sample provided the 25 T cell receptor beta chains below, sequenced in a study of blood T cell repertoires in COVID-19. The table came from immunoSEQ multiplex PCR; TCRdb's copy has only in-frame clones and leaves some out. The repertoire consists of more than 150,000 clones, with about four fifths occurring once and the leading ten covering about 6%. The sample was peripheral blood. The receptors were gathered from a woman aged 40 to 50 with acute or convalescent COVID-19.

The chain combines TRBV6-5 with TRBJ1-5; 9 nucleotides line up with TRBD1. J was trimmed by 5 bases and V by 6 bases; bases with no gene match: 8. This CDR3 is 15 amino acids long. Germline loops: CDR1 MNHEY, CDR2 SVGAGI. CDR3 in DNA: TGTGCCAGCAGGAGGGGAGACAGGGGGTATCAGCCCCAGCATTTT. Encoded protein: CASRRGDRGYQPQHF.

The J gene is TRBJ1-5, the V gene TRBV10-1; TRBD1 might be the D (5 bases). The CDR3 length is 16 residues. CDR1 and CDR2 (germline): WNHNN, SYGVQD (reference sequence). Trimming removed 3 bases at V and 0 bases at J, with 12 bases between. CDR3 sequence: CASSDPAGCSNQPQHF. CDR3 DNA: TGCGCCAGCAGTGACCCGGCAGGGTGTAGCAATCAGCCCCAGCATTTT.

V gene TRBV7-2 combines with J gene TRBJ2-7; D possibly corresponds to TRBD2 (5 bases). This CDR3 region has 15 residues. Per the germline V gene, CDR1 is SGHTA and CDR2 is FQGNSA. V was pared by 1 base and J by 0 bases, with 10 bases between. This CDR3 is CASSLERGSSYEQYF. The CDR3 DNA reads TGTGCCAGCAGCTTAGAGCGTGGGAGCTCCTACGAGCAGTACTTC.

This rearrangement joins TRBV5-1 to TRBJ2-7, with 10 nucleotides matching TRBD2. The V segment lost 8 bases and the J segment 2 bases; nucleotides outside the gene matches: 10. Germline V gene data show CDR1 as SGHRS and CDR2 as YFSETQ. The CDR3 spans 15 residues. The CDR3 nucleotides read TGCGCCAGTCATAGTGCAGCGGGAGGGCCCTACGAGCAGTACTTC. It specifies CASHSAAGGPYEQYF.

This chain connects TRBV24-1 to TRBJ1-5, with 8 bases fitting TRBD1. The CDR3 contains 13 residues. CDR1 and CDR2 (germline): KGHDR, SFDVKD. Unmatched junction bases numbered 0, after V lost 3 bases and J lost 6 bases. CDR3 sequence reads: CATSDTGGQPQHF. The CDR3 nucleotides read TGTGCCACCAGTGATACAGGGGGTCAGCCCCAGCATTTT.

The chain recombines TRBV7-2 with TRBJ2-1; 7 bases match TRBD1. J gave up 7 bases and V 1 base, and 4 bases lay outside the gene matches. CDR1 and CDR2 from the germline V gene are SGHTA and FQGNSA. The CDR3 covers 14 residues. The CDR3, as DNA: TGTGCCAGCAGCTTAGATTTGGGACAGAATGAGCAGTTCTTC. As protein: CASSLDLGQNEQFF. Together with reference TRBV7-2 and TRBJ2-1, the CDR3 gives the full variable domain: GAGVSQSPSNKVTEKGKDVELRCDPISGHTALYWYRQSLGQGLEFLIYFQGNSAPDKSGLPSDRFSAERTGGSVSTLTIQRTQQEDSAVYLCASSLDLGQNEQFFGPGTRLTVL.

CDR3 amino acids: CASSPGLLSDTQYF. The CDR3 DNA follows: TGTGCCAGCTCACCCGGGTTATTATCTGATACGCAGTATTTT. This rearrangement joins TRBV18 to TRBJ2-3, with D unclear. The CDR3 contains 14 residues. Germline-derived CDR1 and CDR2 are KGHSH and LQKENI. V was clipped by 3 bases and J by 6 bases, with 13 bases between them. The whole variable domain, remainder taken from reference TRBV18 and TRBJ2-3, is NAGVMQNPRHLVRRRGQEARLRCSPMKGHSHVYWYRQLPEEGLKFMVYLQKENIIDESGMPKERFSAEFPKEGPSILRIQQVVRGDSAAYFCASSPGLLSDTQYFGPGTRLTVL.

The chain combines TRBV24-1 with TRBJ1-1; no definite D call. The CDR3 has 14 residues. Deletions cut 5 bases from V and 1 base from J, with 10 bases between. Germline CDR1 is KGHDR and CDR2 is SFDVKD. For the CDR3, the DNA is TGTGCCACCAGTGCATCGGGGAAGAACACTGAAGCTTTCTTT. Its protein product is CATSASGKNTEAFF.

The chain employs TRBV12-3 or TRBV12-4 and TRBJ2-2; D call uncertain. This CDR3 comprises 12 residues. The V end lost 3 bases, the J end lost 4 bases, and 3 bases lay between the germline ends. Here the CDR3 reads CASSFFTGELFF. CDR3 in DNA: TGTGCCAGCAGTTTCTTCACCGGGGAGCTGTTTTTT.

For the CDR3, the DNA is TGTGCCAGTAGTATGGGGGGAGGCTACGAGCAGTACTTC. Its protein is CASSMGGGYEQYF. V and J are TRBV19 and TRBJ2-7; weak D call: TRBD2 (6 bases). V lost 3 bases, J lost 3 bases, and 9 bases lay in between. The CDR3 contains 13 residues. CDR1 is LNHDA and CDR2 is SQIVND in the germline V gene (reference sequence).

The chain joins TRBV5-1 to TRBJ1-2, with 9 bases aligning to TRBD1. Germline V lookup: CDR1 SGHRS, CDR2 YFSETQ. The length of the CDR3 is 13 residues. Losses at the gene ends were 3 bases for V and 6 bases for J; bases not matched to a gene: 3. The CDR3 coding sequence is TGCGCCAGCAGCTGGACAGGGGTGGATGGCTACACCTTC. Encoded protein: CASSWTGVDGYTF. Full variable domain (missing parts from reference TRBV5-1 and TRBJ1-2): KAGVTQTPRYLIKTRGQQVTLSCSPISGHRSVSWYQQTPGQGLQFLFEYFSETQRNKGNFPGRFSGRQFSNSRSEMNVSTLELGDSALYLCASSWTGVDGYTFGSGTRLTVV.

This clone came up once. The chain joins TRBV20-1 to TRBJ2-1, with TRBD2 matching 8 bases. With 3 bases clipped from V and 7 bases from J, the junction kept 14 bases outside the gene matches. The CDR3 loop spans 16 amino acids. Germline V gene data show CDR1 as DFQATT and CDR2 as SNEGSKA (reference sequence). CDR3 DNA: TGCAGTGCTAGTGATCCCCGGGGGGGTTTTAGTAATGAGCAGTTCTTC. Translating gives CSASDPRGGFSNEQFF.

The genes are TRBV5-1 and TRBJ1-1; 9 nucleotides match TRBD1. Germline CDR1 and CDR2: SGHRS and YFSETQ. This CDR3 is built from 17 residues. V shed 6 bases, J shed 5 bases, and the junction held 17 bases outside the gene matches. DNA for the CDR3: TGCGCCAGCACCGCCGAGGGGACAGGGTTGAAACTAACTGAAGCTTTCTTT. Amino acid sequence: CASTAEGTGLKLTEAFF.

The genes are TRBV5-4 and TRBJ1-3; 9 positions match TRBD1. Unmatched junction bases numbered 5, after V lost 0 bases and J lost 7 bases. From germline, CDR1 is SGHNT and CDR2 YYREEE (reference sequence). The CDR3 length is 15 residues. CDR3 in DNA: TGTGCCAGCAGCTTGGGAGGGACAGGGTTTAACACCATATATTTT. This translates into CASSLGGTGFNTIYF.

The genes are TRBV7-8 and TRBJ2-5, with 9 bases that match TRBD1. The CDR3 is made up of 13 amino acids. The V gene's germline CDR1 is SGHVS and CDR2 FQNEAQ. V was pared by 6 bases and J by 5 bases, with 4 bases of the junction left unmatched. The CDR3 loop reads CASSWTGEETQYF. For the CDR3, the DNA is TGTGCCAGCAGTTGGACAGGGGAGGAGACCCAGTACTTC.

V usage is TRBV18 and J usage is TRBJ1-2; D may be TRBD1 (5 bases). This CDR3 has 14 amino acids. Per germline, CDR1 KGHSH and CDR2 LQKENI. V was pared by 2 bases and J by 4 bases, with 11 bases between. CDR3: CASSPASGSYGYTF. CDR3 DNA: TGTGCCAGCTCACCAGCTTCAGGGTCCTATGGCTACACCTTC.

Remarks on this clone: Sequence at one end of the junction differs from germline and may be a read error. The J gene is TRBJ2-2, the V gene TRBV7-2; 8 bases are a match to TRBD2. The CDR3 length is 15 residues. Germline CDR1 is SGHTA and CDR2 is FQGNSA. The CDR3 loop reads CASSLAGRFSGELFF. The CDR3 DNA sequence: TGTGCCAGCAGCCTAGCGGGCCGGTTCTCCGGGGAGCTGTTTTTT.

In this sample, this clone turned up once. This chain links TRBV10-1 with TRBJ1-4; 11 bases fit TRBD1. There are 13 residues in the CDR3. After removal of 7 bases from V and 14 bases from J, the junction contained 9 bases not matched to a gene. Germline CDR1 and CDR2: WNHNN and SYGVQD (reference sequence). The CDR3 is CASTRDRGSRLFF. The CDR3 nucleotides are TGCGCCAGCACCCGGGACAGGGGGTCTCGGCTGTTTTTT.

The chain couples TRBV27 to TRBJ1-2, with D possibly matching TRBD1 (5 bases). The CDR3 runs to 16 residues. Looked up from germline, CDR1 is MNHEY and CDR2 is SMNVEV (reference sequence). V was pared by 2 bases and J by 4 bases, with 17 bases between. This CDR3 is CASSLAYGHDGYGYTF. The CDR3 DNA reads TGTGCCAGCAGTTTAGCTTATGGACACGACGGCTATGGCTACACCTTC.

V gene TRBV6-6 combines with J gene TRBJ2-3; D is perhaps TRBD2 (5 bases). Germline V gives CDR1 MNHNY, CDR2 SVGAGI (reference sequence). CDR3 size: 13 residues. V lost 5 bases and J lost 6, with 12 bases in between. CDR3 sequence (DNA): TGTGCCAGCAGTCCTATGCGGAGGGATACGCAGTATTTT. It translates to CASSPMRRDTQYF.

V is TRBV28 and J is TRBJ1-2; D perhaps matches TRBD1 (5 bases). CDR3 length equals 12 residues. The germline V gene encodes CDR1 MDHEN and CDR2 SYDVKM. Trimming stripped 8 bases from V and 6 bases from J, with 13 bases between. The CDR3 is CASSQGPHGYTF. CDR3 nucleotides: TGTGCCAGCTCCCAGGGCCCCCATGGCTACACCTTC.

This rearrangement joins TRBV18 to TRBJ1-3; D possibly corresponds to TRBD1 (5 bases). Trimming removed 3 bases from V and 4 bases from J, with 16 bases in between. This CDR3 comprises 16 residues. The V gene's germline CDR1 is KGHSH and CDR2 LQKENI. Here the CDR3 reads CASSPQTEGRGNTIYF. As DNA, the CDR3 is TGTGCCAGCTCACCGCAGACAGAAGGGCGAGGAAACACCATATATTTT. The variable domain in full, with the rest retrieved from reference TRBV18 and TRBJ1-3, is NAGVMQNPRHLVRRRGQEARLRCSPMKGHSHVYWYRQLPEEGLKFMVYLQKENIIDESGMPKERFSAEFPKEGPSILRIQQVVRGDSAAYFCASSPQTEGRGNTIYFGEGSWLTVV.

This chain uses TRBV6-1 with TRBJ2-3, with D unclear. The CDR3 has 13 residues. CDR1 is MNHNS, CDR2 SASEGT, per germline. Trimming left V 2 bases short and J 6 bases short, with 9 bases between. CDR3 coding DNA: TGTGCCAGCAGTGAATCCCCTCGGGATACGCAGTATTTT. This encodes CASSESPRDTQYF.

This clone was observed once. The chain is built from TRBV2 and TRBJ1-5, with 8 nucleotides matching TRBD1. This CDR3 has 14 residues. CDR1 and CDR2 (germline): SNHLY, FYNNEI. The V and J ends lost 7 bases and 6 bases, in that order; junction bases with no gene match: 8. CDR3 nucleotides: TGTGCCAGCATTTCGGAACAGGGGGTTCAGCCCCAGCATTTT. Translation: CASISEQGVQPQHF.

The gene calls are TRBV11-2 and TRBJ1-4, with TRBD1 as a possible D gene (6 bases). CDR3 length: 14 residues. Trimming stripped 5 bases from V and 11 bases from J, with 18 bases between. CDR1 and CDR2 from the germline V gene are SGHAT and FQNNGV. The CDR3: CASSRGQIRGKLFF. In DNA form, the CDR3 reads TGTGCCAGCAGCCGCGGACAGATCCGTGGGAAACTGTTTTTT.